This T cell receptor (beta chain) was profiled in a study of T cells in Graves' hyperthyroidism and ophthalmopathy. Study-level results: Blood also carried most thyroid clonotypes expanded above 0.001.

This clonotype has ten or more counts. Its antigen remains unknown. Under 3 months was the duration of disease in ophthalmopathy patients, who also had a Clinical Activity Score of at least 3 and a NOSPECS grade of at least 4. The CDR3 covers 15 residues. In germline, CDR1 is LNHNV, CDR2 YYDKDF (reference sequence). V was trimmed by 0 bases and J by 7 bases, leaving 13 bases between them. The TCR beta CDR3 regions underwent amplification using RNA transcripts as the source. With the HTBI primer set, the TCR CDR3 went through a first round of RT-PCR. One entry per CDR3 protein results from TCRdb running MiXCR on the multiplex PCR reads. The sample carries around 250,000 distinct CDR3 sequences, roughly 15% recorded once.

This rearrangement joins TRBV15 to TRBJ2-1; the D gene is possibly TRBD1 (6 bases). This TCR was recovered from a woman in her late teens or twenties with Graves' ophthalmopathy. Sequenced material: blood. This CDR3 reads CATSREVRGTNEQFF. The CDR3 region has the DNA TGTGCCACCAGCAGAGAAGTAAGGGGGACGAATGAGCAGTTCTTC. The full variable domain, with the rest looked up from reference TRBV15 and TRBJ2-1, is DAMVIQNPRYQVTQFGKPVTLSCSQTLNHNVMYWYQQKSSQAPKLLFHYYDKDFNNEADTPDNFQSRRPNTSFCFLDIRSPGLGDTAMYLCATSREVRGTNEQFFGPGTRLTVL.